Following are 32 T cell receptor beta chains from one sample sequenced in a study of CD8 T cells in Susac syndrome. Random hexamers served to reverse transcribe roughly 0.5 to 1 ug RNA. One entry per CDR3 protein results from TCRdb running MiXCR on the immunoSEQ multiplex PCR reads. Seen here are under 80,000 distinct CDR3 sequences, 85% to 95% observed once, and the top ten hold roughly 0.39%. The sequencing input was CD8+ T cells from PBMCs. These receptor sequences come from a human donor with multiple sclerosis.

V and J are TRBV11-2 and TRBJ2-2; D is possibly TRBD1 (6 bases). This CDR3 contains 13 residues. The ends were cut back, 4 bases at V and 5 bases at J, with 8 bases in the middle. Germline-derived CDR1 and CDR2 are SGHAT and FQNNGV. The CDR3 bases are TGTGCCAGCAGCTCAGGGGTTACCGGGGAGCTGTTTTTT. Protein product: CASSSGVTGELFF.

This sequence joins TRBV19 and TRBJ2-7, with no clear D. Germline V lookup: CDR1 LNHDA, CDR2 SQIVND (reference sequence). The CDR3 loop spans 14 amino acids. The V and J ends lost 5 bases and 2 bases respectively, with 13 bases between them. The CDR3 here is CASSPGPSAYEQYF. In DNA, the CDR3 is TGTGCCAGTAGTCCAGGACCGTCCGCCTACGAGCAGTACTTC.

V gene TRBV30 combines with J gene TRBJ2-1; D is unresolved. CDR1 and CDR2 from the germline V gene are GTSNPN and SVGIG (reference sequence). V shed 2 bases and J shed 7 bases, with 6 bases lying between them. This CDR3 is 11 amino acids long. DNA of the CDR3: TGTGCCTGGAGTCGCTCTAATGAGCAGTTCTTC. Translating gives CAWSRSNEQFF.

The CDR3: CASSISGGSYNEQFF. The DNA for the CDR3 is TGTGCCAGTAGTATCAGCGGGGGCTCCTACAATGAGCAGTTCTTC. This chain joins TRBV19 and TRBJ2-1; the match to TRBD2 covers 8 bases. The CDR3 length is 15 residues. V trimming: 3 bases; J trimming: 0 bases; junction bases outside the gene matches: 1. CDR1 is LNHDA, CDR2 SQIVND, per germline (reference sequence).

V gene TRBV20-1 combines with J gene TRBJ1-1, with 7 bases that match TRBD1. Germline V lookup: CDR1 DFQATT, CDR2 SNEGSKA (reference sequence). With 3 bases clipped from V and 4 bases from J, the junction kept 8 bases outside the gene matches. The CDR3 runs 14 residues. The CDR3 reads CSARRAGTVTEAFF. CDR3 sequence (DNA): TGCAGTGCTAGGAGAGCCGGGACAGTCACTGAAGCTTTCTTT.

This chain joins TRBV2 and TRBJ2-1; 7 bases are a match to TRBD2. Germline CDR1 and CDR2: SNHLY and FYNNEI. The CDR3 runs to 14 residues. Germline trimming cut 4 bases from V and 0 bases from J; bases unmatched to any gene: 0. The CDR3: CASSGGSSYNEQFF. In DNA form, the CDR3 reads TGTGCCAGCAGTGGCGGGAGCTCCTACAATGAGCAGTTCTTC.

The rearrangement uses TRBV6-6 and TRBJ2-7, with 8 nucleotides matching TRBD1. The length of the CDR3 is 14 residues. V was pared by 0 bases and J by 9 bases, with 7 bases of the junction left unmatched. Germline V lookup: CDR1 MNHNY, CDR2 SVGAGI (reference sequence). The CDR3, as DNA: TGTGCCAGCAGTTACTCGAACGGACAGGGTCGGCAGTACTTC. It yields the protein CASSYSNGQGRQYF.

V and J are TRBV13 and TRBJ2-7; TRBD2 is a possible D gene (6 bases). Trimming cost V 0 bases and J 4 bases, with 10 bases left between them. The CDR3 totals 14 residues. The germline CDR1 and CDR2 sequences are PRHDT and FYEKMQ (reference sequence). This CDR3 is CASSLGRGGYEQYF. CDR3 bases: TGTGCCAGCAGCTTAGGTCGAGGAGGGTACGAGCAGTACTTC.

The rearrangement uses TRBV5-4 and TRBJ1-2; no firm D call. V lost 0 bases, J lost 4 bases, and 10 bases lay in between. This CDR3 is built from 14 residues. The germline gives CDR1 SGHNT, CDR2 YYREEE (reference sequence). As DNA, the CDR3 is TGTGCCAGCAGCTTGGATCCGGCAGCCTATGGCTACACCTTC. Translating gives CASSLDPAAYGYTF.

The chain recombines TRBV7-8 with TRBJ2-7; D gene ambiguous. Trimming removed 4 bases from V and 9 bases from J, with 13 bases in between. CDR3 length: 12 residues. Germline V gene data show CDR1 as SGHVS and CDR2 as FQNEAQ. The CDR3 DNA sequence: TGTGCCAGCAGCTCCGACTGGGCTGTGCAGTACTTC. This translates into CASSSDWAVQYF.

The chain links TRBV29-1 to TRBJ2-3; the match to TRBD1 covers 7 bases. Unmatched junction bases numbered 3, after V lost 4 bases and J lost 2 bases. This CDR3 is 13 amino acids long. CDR1 SQVTM and CDR2 ANQGSEA come from the germline V gene. CDR3 in DNA: TGCAGCGTTGGAGGGGGCAACACAGATACGCAGTATTTT. Protein sequence: CSVGGGNTDTQYF.

This chain links TRBV29-1 with TRBJ1-1; 10 positions agree with TRBD1. The CDR3 covers 13 residues. The germline V gene has CDR1 SQVTM and CDR2 ANQGSEA. J gave up 9 bases and V 5 bases, and 9 bases lay outside the gene matches. The CDR3 loop is CSVTEGQGSKAFF. For the CDR3, the DNA is TGCAGCGTTACCGAGGGACAGGGGAGTAAAGCTTTCTTT.

In this sample, this clonotype turned up once. This chain uses TRBV11-3 with TRBJ2-7, with 9 nucleotides matching TRBD1. Looked up from germline, CDR1 is SGHNT and CDR2 is YENEEA. There are 16 residues in the CDR3. Trimming took 4 bases from V and 0 from J; bases not matched to a gene: 7. Here the CDR3 DNA reads TGTGCCAGCAGCTCCCGGACAGGGGAGAGCTCCTACGAGCAGTACTTC. Its translation is CASSSRTGESSYEQYF.

The chain joins TRBV29-1 to TRBJ2-7; 10 nucleotides align to TRBD1. Germline loops: CDR1 SQVTM, CDR2 ANQGSEA. J gave up 2 bases and V 7 bases, and 11 bases lay outside the gene matches. CDR3 length: 15 residues. Written as DNA, the CDR3 is TGCAGCGCCGTTCCCGGACAGGGGGGACCCTACGAGCAGTACTTC. This gives the protein CSAVPGQGGPYEQYF.

V usage is TRBV6-5 and J usage is TRBJ2-5; 7 bases match TRBD1. The CDR3 spans 15 residues. Per the germline V gene, CDR1 is MNHEY and CDR2 is SVGAGI. The junction had 9 bases not matched to a gene; V was cut back by 6 bases and J by 2 bases. In nucleotides, the CDR3 is TGTGCCAGCAGAATGACAGGGTGGGGTCAAGAGACCCAGTACTTC. Translation gives CASRMTGWGQETQYF.

The rearrangement uses TRBV19 and TRBJ2-7; 8 nucleotides align to TRBD1. Germline-derived CDR1 and CDR2 are LNHDA and SQIVND (reference sequence). The CDR3 runs to 13 residues. Losses at the gene ends were 4 bases for V and 4 bases for J; bases not matched to a gene: 3. CDR3 in amino acids: CASSTRTGYEQYF. CDR3 DNA: TGTGCCAGTAGTACACGGACAGGGTACGAGCAGTACTTC.

The chain is built from TRBV27 and TRBJ2-7; 10 bases line up with TRBD1. Germline-derived CDR1 and CDR2 are MNHEY and SMNVEV (reference sequence). The CDR3 sequence is 18 residues long. V was clipped by 0 bases and J by 5 bases; unmatched bases: 13. As DNA, the CDR3 is TGTGCCAGCAGTTTATCGACCCCGACAGGGGGCTTCTGGGACGAGCAGTACTTC. It specifies CASSLSTPTGGFWDEQYF.

J is TRBJ2-2 and V is TRBV6-5, with 10 nucleotides matching TRBD2. V lost 6 bases, J lost 5 bases, and 3 bases stayed unmatched. This CDR3 spans 14 amino acids. CDR1 is MNHEY, CDR2 SVGAGI, per germline. The CDR3 bases are TGTGCCAGCAGCCCTAGCGGGAGAACCGGGGAGCTGTTTTTT. It codes for CASSPSGRTGELFF.

This clonotype turned up a few times. The chain uses TRBV19 and TRBJ2-2, with D unclear. V was shortened by 5 bases and J by 6 bases, with 10 bases between the two germline ends. The CDR3 totals 13 residues. Germline CDR1 is LNHDA and CDR2 is SQIVND (reference sequence). This CDR3 reads CASSGESPGELFF. The CDR3 nucleotides read TGTGCCAGTAGTGGAGAGAGCCCCGGGGAGCTGTTTTTT. The full variable domain, its missing parts supplied by reference TRBV19 and TRBJ2-2, is DGGITQSPKYLFRKEGQNVTLSCEQNLNHDAMYWYRQDPGQGLRLIYYSQIVNDFQKGDIAEGYSVSREKKESFPLTVTSAQKNPTAFYLCASSGESPGELFFGEGSRLTVL.

The chain has TRBV29-1 and TRBJ2-1; possible D gene TRBD2, 6 bases. The germline gives CDR1 SQVTM, CDR2 ANQGSEA. CDR3 length: 12 residues. Trimming stripped 7 bases from V and 5 bases from J, with 12 bases between. Written as DNA, the CDR3 is TGCAGCGGATGGACGGGAGACAATGAGCAGTTCTTC. As protein: CSGWTGDNEQFF.

The chain couples TRBV6-5 to TRBJ2-1, with TRBD1 matching over 9 bases. The germline CDR1 and CDR2 sequences are MNHEY and SVGAGI. With V trimmed by 0 bases and J by 9 bases, 0 bases remained unmatched. The length of the CDR3 is 13 residues. The CDR3 loop reads CASSYSGQGEQFF. The CDR3 DNA is TGTGCCAGCAGTTACTCGGGACAGGGTGAGCAGTTCTTC.

The chain couples TRBV7-9 to TRBJ2-7; 7 positions match TRBD1. V gave up 0 bases and J gave up 3 bases; unmatched junction bases: 2. CDR1 SEHNR and CDR2 FQNEAQ come from the germline V gene (reference sequence). This CDR3 is built from 14 residues. The CDR3 loop reads CASSLARQGYEQYF. The CDR3 nucleotides are TGTGCCAGCAGCTTAGCGCGACAGGGCTACGAGCAGTACTTC.

The chain employs TRBV10-3 and TRBJ2-5; D uncertain. The V gene lost 10 bases and the J gene lost 2 bases, with 14 bases spanning the gap. Germline CDR1 and CDR2: ENHRY and SYGVKD. The CDR3 sequence is 13 residues long. DNA of the CDR3: TGTGCCACAGAGAACACAGCACAAGAGACCCAGTACTTC. Translating it yields CATENTAQETQYF.

V and J are TRBV29-1 and TRBJ1-2; 8 nucleotides line up with TRBD1. The CDR3 has 11 residues. Trimming removed 5 bases from V and 12 bases from J; junction bases left unmatched: 8. Germline loops: CDR1 SQVTM, CDR2 ANQGSEA. The CDR3 protein is CSVPMTGEDTF. The CDR3 nucleotides read TGCAGCGTTCCAATGACAGGGGAAGACACCTTC.

The chain carries TRBV10-3 and TRBJ2-7; D remains ambiguous. CDR3 length: 12 residues. Germline CDR1 reads ENHRY; CDR2 reads SYGVKD. Trimming took off 2 bases at V and 5 bases at J, with 7 bases between the two ends. The DNA for the CDR3 is TGTGCCATCAGTGAGGGGGTCCACGAGCAGTACTTC. This codes for CAISEGVHEQYF.

The genes are TRBV5-1 and TRBJ2-7; D gene uncertain. The CDR3 is 14 amino acids. Germline V lookup: CDR1 SGHRS, CDR2 YFSETQ. The V end lost 3 bases, the J end lost 3 bases, and 13 bases lay between the germline ends. This CDR3 reads CASSSGTEGYEQYF. Here the CDR3 DNA reads TGCGCCAGCAGCTCTGGAACTGAAGGCTACGAGCAGTACTTC.

The genes are TRBV11-2 and TRBJ1-1; possibly TRBD1 for D (5 bases). Trimming pared 5 bases from V and 5 bases from J, leaving 15 bases between. The CDR3 is 14 amino acids. In germline, CDR1 is SGHAT, CDR2 FQNNGV. The CDR3 here is CASSPRVGGTEAFF. CDR3 DNA: TGTGCCAGCAGCCCCAGGGTGGGGGGGACTGAAGCTTTCTTT.

The chain recombines TRBV4-3 with TRBJ2-3; 9 positions agree with TRBD2. V gave up 1 base and J gave up 3 bases; unmatched junction bases: 5. CDR3 size: 16 residues. Looked up from germline, CDR1 is LGHNA and CDR2 is YSLEER. The CDR3 reads CASSQGRGGATDTQYF. DNA of the CDR3: TGCGCCAGCAGCCAAGGCCGCGGGGGGGCGACAGATACGCAGTATTTT.

A few counts support this clonotype. The chain uses TRBV5-1 and TRBJ1-1; no firm D call. The V end lost 3 bases, the J end lost 6 bases, and 12 bases lay between the germline ends. Germline V lookup: CDR1 SGHRS, CDR2 YFSETQ. The CDR3 is made up of 13 amino acids. The CDR3 loop is CASSYNLGAEAFF. CDR3 in DNA: TGCGCCAGCAGCTACAATCTCGGCGCTGAAGCTTTCTTT.

V gene TRBV7-2 combines with J gene TRBJ1-1; 8 positions match TRBD1. Germline trimming cut 4 bases from V and 6 bases from J; bases unmatched to any gene: 13. The CDR3 runs 16 residues. The V gene's germline CDR1 is SGHTA and CDR2 FQGNSA. DNA of the CDR3: TGTGCCAGCAGCTACGGGGAAGGACAGGGTCTGTCTGAAGCTTTCTTT. Translating it yields CASSYGEGQGLSEAFF.

This chain connects TRBV27 to TRBJ2-7, with TRBD2 matching over 8 bases. Germline CDR1 reads MNHEY; CDR2 reads SMNVEV (reference sequence). V was pared by 0 bases and J by 3 bases, with 16 bases of the junction left unmatched. The CDR3 is made up of 19 amino acids. CDR3 region: CASSLSPYPLAGGGYEQYF. In nucleotides, the CDR3 is TGTGCCAGCAGTTTATCCCCATATCCCTTGGCGGGAGGAGGCTACGAGCAGTACTTC.

V and J are TRBV12-3 or TRBV12-4 and TRBJ2-3; D gene unclear. The V gene lost 1 base and the J gene lost 0 bases, with 8 bases spanning the gap. The CDR3 loop spans 15 amino acids. CDR3 nucleotide sequence: TGTGCCAGCAGTTTAGTACCCTTAAGCACAGATACGCAGTATTTT. Translation gives CASSLVPLSTDTQYF.